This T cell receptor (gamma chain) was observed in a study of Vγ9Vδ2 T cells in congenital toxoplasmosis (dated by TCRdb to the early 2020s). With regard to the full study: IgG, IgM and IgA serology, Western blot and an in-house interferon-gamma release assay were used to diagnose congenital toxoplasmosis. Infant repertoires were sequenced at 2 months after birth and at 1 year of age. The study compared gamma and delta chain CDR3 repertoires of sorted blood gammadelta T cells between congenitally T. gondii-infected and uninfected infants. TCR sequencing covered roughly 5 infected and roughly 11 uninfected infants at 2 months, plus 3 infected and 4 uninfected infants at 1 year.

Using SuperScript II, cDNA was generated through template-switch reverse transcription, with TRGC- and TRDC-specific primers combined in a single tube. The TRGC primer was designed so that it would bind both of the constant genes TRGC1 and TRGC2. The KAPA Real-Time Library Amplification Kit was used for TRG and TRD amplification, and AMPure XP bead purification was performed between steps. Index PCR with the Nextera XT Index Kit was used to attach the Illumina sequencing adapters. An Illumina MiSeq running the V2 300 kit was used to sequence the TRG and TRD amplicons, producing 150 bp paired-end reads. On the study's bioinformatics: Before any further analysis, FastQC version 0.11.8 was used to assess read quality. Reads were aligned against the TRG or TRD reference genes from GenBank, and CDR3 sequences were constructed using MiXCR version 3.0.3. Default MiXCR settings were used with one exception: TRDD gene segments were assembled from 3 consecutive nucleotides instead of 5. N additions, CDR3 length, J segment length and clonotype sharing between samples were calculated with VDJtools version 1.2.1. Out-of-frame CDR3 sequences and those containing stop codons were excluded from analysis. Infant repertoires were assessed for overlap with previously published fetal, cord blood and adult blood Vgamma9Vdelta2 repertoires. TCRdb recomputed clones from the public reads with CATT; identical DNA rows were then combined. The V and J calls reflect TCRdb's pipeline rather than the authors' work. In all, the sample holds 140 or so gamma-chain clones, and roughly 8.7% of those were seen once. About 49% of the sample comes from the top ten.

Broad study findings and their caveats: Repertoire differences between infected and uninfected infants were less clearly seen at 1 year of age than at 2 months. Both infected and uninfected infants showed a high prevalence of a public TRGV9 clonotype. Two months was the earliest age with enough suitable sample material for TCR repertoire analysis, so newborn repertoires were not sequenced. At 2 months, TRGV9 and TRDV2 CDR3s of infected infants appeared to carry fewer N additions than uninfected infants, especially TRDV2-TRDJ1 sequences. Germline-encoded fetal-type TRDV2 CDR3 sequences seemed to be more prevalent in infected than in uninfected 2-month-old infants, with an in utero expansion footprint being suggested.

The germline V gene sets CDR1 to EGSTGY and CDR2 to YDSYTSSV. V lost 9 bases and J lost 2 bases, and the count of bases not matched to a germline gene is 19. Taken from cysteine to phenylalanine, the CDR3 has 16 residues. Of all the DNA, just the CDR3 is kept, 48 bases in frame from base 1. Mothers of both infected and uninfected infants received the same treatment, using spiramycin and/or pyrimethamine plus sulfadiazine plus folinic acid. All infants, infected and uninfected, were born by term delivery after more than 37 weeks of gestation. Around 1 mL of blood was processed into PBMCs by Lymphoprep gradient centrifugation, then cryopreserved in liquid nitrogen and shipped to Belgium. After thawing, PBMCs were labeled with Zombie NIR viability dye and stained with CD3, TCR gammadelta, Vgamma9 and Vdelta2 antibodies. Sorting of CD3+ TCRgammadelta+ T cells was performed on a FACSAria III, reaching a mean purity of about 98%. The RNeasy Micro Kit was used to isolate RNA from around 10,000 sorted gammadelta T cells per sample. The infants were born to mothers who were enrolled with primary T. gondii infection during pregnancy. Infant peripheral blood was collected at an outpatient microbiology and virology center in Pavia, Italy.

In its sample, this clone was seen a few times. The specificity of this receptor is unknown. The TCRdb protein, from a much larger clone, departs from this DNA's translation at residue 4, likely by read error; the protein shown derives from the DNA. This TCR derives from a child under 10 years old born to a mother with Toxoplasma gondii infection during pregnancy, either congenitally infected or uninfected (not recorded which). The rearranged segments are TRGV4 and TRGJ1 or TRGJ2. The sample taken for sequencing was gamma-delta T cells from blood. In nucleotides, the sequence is TGTGCCACCCGGGGCTATCCGACCCTAGATTATTATAAGAAACTCTTT. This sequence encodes CATRGYPTLDYYKKLF.